A selection of T cell receptor beta chains follows, all from one sample in a study of glioma-infiltrating T cells after dendritic cell vaccination. This table comes from immunoSEQ multiplex PCR, and its TCRdb copy is limited to in-frame clones, with some not included. The table lists about 49,000 clones, 65% to 90% of them singletons. This material consisted of blood, taken before dendritic cell vaccination. The receptors here all came from a human donor with glioblastoma. CDR3s leave out the opening cysteine and the closing phenylalanine or tryptophan. The order of the fields is J gene, V gene, CDR3 protein.

TRBJ1-2 | TRBV19 | ASIPGQGIHGYT
TRBJ2-7 | TRBV10-3 | AISESTSGRYEQY
TRBJ1-5 | TRBV7-2 | ASRGGSGNQPQH
TRBJ2-3 | TRBV7-3 | ASSWGVGGGDTDTQY
TRBJ2-5 | TRBV18 | ASSPRSGSQNQETQY
TRBJ1-2 | TRBV4-1 | ASSQDRTGPYYGYT
TRBJ2-3 | TRBV10-2 | ASSDSSGPSTDTQY
TRBJ2-1 | TRBV4-3 | ASSQQERLAGDNEQF
TRBJ1-5 | TRBV5-6 | ASSLGTGGWGDQPQH
TRBJ2-5 | TRBV7-2 | ASSPRDRGQETQY
TRBJ2-1 | TRBV11-3 | ASSFAGSEHYNEQF
NA | TRBV5-4 | ASSTASASYEQY
TRBJ1-1 | TRBV5-5 | ASSHTGGLNTEAF
TRBJ2-7 | TRBV6-5 | ASIPSPAGYEQY
TRBJ2-7 | TRBV7-8 | ASSLAGAGSSYEQY
TRBJ2-7 | TRBV2 | ASNQDRLLGGSDEQY
TRBJ2-1 | TRBV5-5 | ASSSGKAVVGEQF
TRBJ1-5 | TRBV5-6 | ASSLDRESQH
TRBJ2-7 | TRBV1 | TSSPKEGPISYEQY
TRBJ1-5 | TRBV6-5 | ASRGQYSNQPQH
TRBJ2-7 | TRBV5-1 | ASSPEDRGFSYEQY
TRBJ1-2 | TRBV5-5 | ASSSIFRDRVNYGYT
TRBJ1-1 | TRBV7-7 | ASSLVRGRRDEAF
TRBJ2-3 | TRBV10-3 | AISVAGEDLY
TRBJ1-2 | TRBV29-1 | SVVGGNYGYT
TRBJ1-5 | TRBV7-8 | ASSLGRGYNQPQH
TRBJ2-1 | TRBV18 | ASSPRQGKNEQF
TRBJ1-5 | TRBV4-1 | ASSQDPGNSNQPQH
TRBJ1-5 | TRBV27 | ASSLYPGKQPQH
TRBJ1-1 | TRBV19 | ASSKLVRGNEAF
TRBJ2-7 | TRBV9 | ASSVGLDSYEQY
TRBJ1-1 | TRBV14 | ASSPWDRLLNTEAF
TRBJ2-7 | TRBV9 | ASSDPQRDRIYEQY
TRBJ1-1 | TRBV11-2 | ASSLRGQGRTEAF
TRBJ1-1 | TRBV7-2 | ASSLGTGALNTEAF
TRBJ2-7 | TRBV2 | AIGQNEQY
TRBJ1-1 | TRBV25-1 | ASSEIVGAGAF
TRBJ2-7 | TRBV10-3 | AISQPKQGGLAGSQEQY
TRBJ2-1 | TRBV2 | ASSETRTSGSYNEQF
TRBJ1-1 | TRBV27 | ASSSYRQGNTEAF
TRBJ2-7 | TRBV7-9 | ASSLVLLTGLSYEQY
TRBJ1-2 | TRBV27 | ASSMLPNYGYT
TRBJ1-2 | TRBV30 | AWSIGDSYGYT
TRBJ2-7 | TRBV9 | ASSVEGLAGVGYYEQY
TRBJ2-7 | TRBV18 | ASTTGTGGVEQY
TRBJ1-3 | TRBV5-1 | ASSLVPGSGNTIY
TRBJ1-5 | TRBV18 | ASSPGQGATQPQH
TRBJ1-2 | TRBV6-6 | ASSQGNYGYT